What follows are 16 T cell receptor beta chains derived from one specimen sequenced in a study of control samples from healthy donors and cancer patients. This table comes from immunoSEQ multiplex PCR, and its TCRdb copy is limited to in-frame clones, with some not included. The data hold roughly 180,000 clones, with just under 95% observed a single time. Sequenced input: blood. These receptor sequences come from an older woman in good health.

This chain connects TRBV29-1 to TRBJ1-1; 9 bases line up with TRBD1. J gave up 3 bases and V 7 bases, and 3 bases lay outside the gene matches. Per the germline V gene, CDR1 is SQVTM and CDR2 is ANQGSEA. CDR3 length: 12 amino acids. The CDR3 DNA is TGCAGCGCGAGACAGGGGGACACTGAAGCTTTCTTT. Translated, it gives CSARQGDTEAFF.

The chain is built from TRBV19 and TRBJ1-2; 8 bases are shared with TRBD1. The germline gives CDR1 LNHDA, CDR2 SQIVND (reference sequence). Germline trimming cut 4 bases from V and 8 bases from J; bases unmatched to any gene: 18. The CDR3 is made up of 17 amino acids. CDR3 in amino acids: CASSKRSGQGKGSGYTF. In DNA, the CDR3 is TGTGCCAGTAGTAAACGATCCGGACAGGGCAAGGGGTCCGGCTACACCTTC.

This clone is a singleton in its sample. The chain employs TRBV5-1 and TRBJ1-1, with D unclear. With 4 bases removed from V and 4 bases from J, the gap between germline ends came to 8 bases. The CDR3 is made up of 12 amino acids. Germline loops: CDR1 SGHRS, CDR2 YFSETQ. Written as DNA, the CDR3 is TGCGCCAGCAGCCTCCGGGGCACTGAAGCTTTCTTT. This codes for CASSLRGTEAFF.

This clone showed up just once. This chain links TRBV29-1 with TRBJ1-2; D possibly corresponds to TRBD1 (5 bases). The V gene lost 7 bases and the J gene lost 5 bases, with 14 bases spanning the gap. Germline assignment: CDR1 SQVTM and CDR2 ANQGSEA. This CDR3 is 12 amino acids long. The CDR3 region has the DNA TGCAGCGCATCCGGGGGACTATATGGCTACACCTTC. Amino acid sequence: CSASGGLYGYTF. The full variable domain, in which reference TRBV29-1 and TRBJ1-2 provide the parts outside the CDR3, is SAVISQKPSRDICQRGTSLTIQCQVDSQVTMMFWYRQQPGQSLTLIATANQGSEATYESGFVIDKFPISRPNLTFSTLTVSNMSPEDSSIYLCSASGGLYGYTFGSGTRLTVV.

The J gene is TRBJ1-1, the V gene TRBV7-2; maybe TRBD1 (6 bases). This CDR3 region has 16 residues. Germline V gene sequence: CDR1 SGHTA, CDR2 FQGNSA. Between the trimmed V and J ends, which lost 2 bases and 0 bases, there was a span of 13 bases. Here the CDR3 reads CASSLNSRGLNTEAFF. For the CDR3, the DNA is TGTGCCAGCAGCTTAAATTCCAGGGGTCTGAACACTGAAGCTTTCTTT.

The chain carries TRBV11-1 and TRBJ1-1; 8 bases agree with TRBD1. Germline assignment: CDR1 SGHAT and CDR2 FQDESV (reference sequence). The CDR3 spans 16 residues. With 4 bases clipped from V and 2 bases from J, the junction kept 9 bases outside the gene matches. The CDR3 region has the DNA TGTGCCAGCAGCTACCGCCAAGGACAGGGAAACACTGAAGCTTTCTTT. This gives the protein CASSYRQGQGNTEAFF.

J is TRBJ1-1 and V is TRBV9; D ambiguous. CDR3 length equals 15 residues. V shed 6 bases and J shed 1 base, with 16 bases lying between them. Germline V gives CDR1 SGDLS, CDR2 YYNGEE. CDR3 sequence (DNA): TGTGCCAGCACCGCCGTGCGGTCGGGGAACACTGAAGCTTTCTTT. It is translated as CASTAVRSGNTEAFF. The complete variable domain, with remaining parts taken from reference TRBV9 and TRBJ1-1, reads DSGVTQTPKHLITATGQRVTLRCSPRSGDLSVYWYQQSLDQGLQFLIQYYNGEERAKGNILERFSAQQFPDLHSELNLSSLELGDSALYFCASTAVRSGNTEAFFGQGTRLTVV.

The genes are TRBV7-2 and TRBJ1-1; unclear D gene. V lost 1 base and J 9 bases, leaving 12 bases between the germline ends. Germline assignment: CDR1 SGHTA and CDR2 FQGNSA. The CDR3 contains 13 residues. CDR3 sequence: CASSLGFSDQAFF. CDR3 sequence (DNA): TGTGCCAGCAGCTTAGGATTCTCCGACCAAGCTTTCTTT.

V and J are TRBV5-4 and TRBJ1-2, with D possibly matching TRBD1 (6 bases). The CDR3 covers 14 residues. With 4 bases removed from V and 3 bases from J, the gap between germline ends came to 13 bases. CDR1 and CDR2 from the germline V gene are SGHNT and YYREEE (reference sequence). In DNA, the CDR3 is TGTGCCAGCAGCCCCAGGACAGCCGACTATGGCTACACCTTC. It encodes CASSPRTADYGYTF.

This chain joins TRBV19 and TRBJ2-5; 10 nucleotides agree with TRBD2. The J segment lost 0 bases and the V segment lost 3 bases, leaving 10 bases of the junction unmatched. Germline V gene lookup returns CDR1 LNHDA and CDR2 SQIVND (reference sequence). CDR3 size: 18 residues. The CDR3 loop reads CASSMLASGGSNQETQYF. DNA for the CDR3: TGTGCCAGTAGTATGTTGGCTAGCGGGGGCTCCAACCAAGAGACCCAGTACTTC.

This chain links TRBV23-1 with TRBJ2-5; D remains unclear. TRBV23-1 is recorded as an ORF, its role being uncertain. Trimming took off 3 bases at V and 0 bases at J, with 20 bases between the two ends. This CDR3 is built from 18 residues. The CDR3 sequence is CASSHATPRPFYQETQYF. The CDR3 DNA is TGCGCCAGCAGTCACGCCACCCCACGGCCGTTCTACCAAGAGACCCAGTACTTC.

The chain has TRBV19 and TRBJ1-2, with 7 bases matching TRBD1. V lost 3 bases and J lost 7; bases outside the gene matches: 5. CDR1 LNHDA and CDR2 SQIVND come from the germline V gene (reference sequence). The CDR3 is 13 amino acids. The CDR3 here is CASSILNRGGYTF. In DNA form, the CDR3 reads TGTGCCAGTAGTATCCTTAACAGGGGTGGCTACACCTTC.

The chain recombines TRBV19 with TRBJ1-1, with 7 nucleotides matching TRBD1. The V segment lost 5 bases and the J segment 8 bases; nucleotides outside the gene matches: 14. The CDR3 consists of 15 residues. Germline V gives CDR1 LNHDA, CDR2 SQIVND (reference sequence). CDR3 sequence reads: CASSPRTGPLNEAFF. DNA for the CDR3: TGTGCCAGTAGTCCACGGACAGGCCCCCTGAACGAAGCTTTCTTT.

Notes on this clone: This CDR3 is missing its conserved last phenylalanine or tryptophan, likely due to a read error. The limits of the CDR3 on the DNA are not certain, so only TCRdb's listed CDR3 is given. The V call is TRBV27, the J call TRBJ1-3. The CDR3 length equals 12 residues, ends included. Germline V lookup: CDR1 MNHEY, CDR2 SMNVEV (reference sequence). The chain's CDR3 is CASKQSPGCRRI.

The chain links TRBV29-1 to TRBJ1-1; no definite D call. Germline CDR1 is SQVTM and CDR2 is ANQGSEA. The CDR3 consists of 13 residues. The ends were cut back, 1 base at V and 4 bases at J, with 10 bases in the middle. The CDR3 nucleotides read TGCAGCGTTGAAGTGCGAGGAGGCACTGAAGCTTTCTTT. This sequence encodes CSVEVRGGTEAFF. Combining the CDR3 with reference TRBV29-1 and TRBJ1-1 gives the whole variable domain SAVISQKPSRDICQRGTSLTIQCQVDSQVTMMFWYRQQPGQSLTLIATANQGSEATYESGFVIDKFPISRPNLTFSTLTVSNMSPEDSSIYLCSVEVRGGTEAFFGQGTRLTVV.

The chain couples TRBV2 to TRBJ1-2; D is unresolved. Per germline, CDR1 SNHLY and CDR2 FYNNEI. This CDR3 spans 12 amino acids. V was trimmed by 6 bases and J by 8 bases, leaving 13 bases between them. The CDR3 bases are TGTGCCAGCAGCCTCCTCGGCACGGGCTACACCTTC. Translated: CASSLLGTGYTF. Drawing the rest from reference TRBV2 and TRBJ1-2, the complete variable domain is EPEVTQTPSHQVTQMGQEVILRCVPISNHLYFYWYRQILGQKVEFLVSFYNNEISEKSEIFDDQFSVERPDGSNFTLKIRSTKLEDSAMYFCASSLLGTGYTFGSGTRLTVV.